These 29 T cell receptor beta chains were sequenced from one sample in a study of vaccination and CD4 T cells after COVID-19. Their antigen targets remain unknown. Treatment in this sample: roughly nine-day PBMC culture with coronavirus spike peptide pools or control peptides (ViraFEST assay). CD4+ T cells that had been cultured provided DNA sequenced with the Oncomine TCR Beta short-read assay. MiXCR, applied by TCRdb to the PCR reads, yields one record per CDR3 protein. The table shows 15,000 to 20,000 distinct CDR3 sequences, with 40% to 55% occurring only once. Material for sequencing was CD4+ T cells from blood, cultured in vitro. The source of these receptors is a human donor who had recovered from COVID-19.

V is TRBV7-9 and J is TRBJ2-7, with 7 bases that match TRBD1. Germline V gene data show CDR1 as SEHNR and CDR2 as FQNEAQ (reference sequence). The CDR3 runs to 14 residues. With 5 bases clipped from V and 6 bases from J, the junction kept 10 bases outside the gene matches. DNA of the CDR3: TGTGCCAGCAGCCATTCAGGGGGTCTGGGCGAGCAGTACTTC. This translates into CASSHSGGLGEQYF.

The table lists this clonotype with a few counts. The chain recombines TRBV7-9 with TRBJ1-1; perhaps TRBD1 as D (6 bases). Germline CDR1 SEHNR, CDR2 FQNEAQ (reference sequence). Between the trimmed V and J ends, which lost 0 bases and 6 bases, there was a span of 11 bases. This CDR3 is built from 14 residues. The CDR3 region has the DNA TGTGCCAGCAGCTTAGCCGGGACAAATTCTGAAGCTTTCTTT. It is translated as CASSLAGTNSEAFF.

The chain is built from TRBV5-1 and TRBJ1-2, with a possible D match to TRBD1 (6 bases). Germline V gene lookup returns CDR1 SGHRS and CDR2 YFSETQ. The CDR3 extends over 14 amino acids. Trimming took 0 bases from V and 6 from J, leaving 12 bases between them. The CDR3: CASSLAGTGNGYTF. CDR3 nucleotide sequence: TGCGCCAGCAGCTTGGCCGGAACAGGGAATGGCTACACCTTC.

This clonotype was recorded once. The chain links TRBV18 to TRBJ1-5; no definite D call. The CDR3 length is 15 residues. The germline V gene encodes CDR1 KGHSH and CDR2 LQKENI. V shed 6 bases and J shed 7 bases, with 19 bases lying between them. As DNA, the CDR3 is TGTGCCAGCTCTAACGGCCAGGCTGTTGCGCAGCCCCAGCATTTT. Protein sequence: CASSNGQAVAQPQHF. Full variable domain (rest looked up from reference TRBV18 and TRBJ1-5): NAGVMQNPRHLVRRRGQEARLRCSPMKGHSHVYWYRQLPEEGLKFMVYLQKENIIDESGMPKERFSAEFPKEGPSILRIQQVVRGDSAAYFCASSNGQAVAQPQHFGDGTRLSIL.

The chain has TRBV27 and TRBJ2-2; the D is unclear. V lost 6 bases and J 6 bases, leaving 17 bases between the germline ends. CDR3 length: 15 residues. The V gene's germline CDR1 is MNHEY and CDR2 SMNVEV (reference sequence). Here the CDR3 reads CASSPPTRGAGELFF. The CDR3 coding sequence is TGTGCCAGCAGCCCGCCGACTCGTGGGGCCGGGGAGCTGTTTTTT.

The table lists this clonotype with a few counts. V gene TRBV4-3 combines with J gene TRBJ1-2; no clear D. Germline V gene data show CDR1 as LGHNA and CDR2 as YSLEER. The V end lost 0 bases, the J end lost 5 bases, and 7 bases lay between the germline ends. The CDR3 loop spans 13 amino acids. The CDR3 DNA reads TGCGCCAGCAGCCAAGATGGACCATATGGCTACACCTTC. This codes for CASSQDGPYGYTF.

This chain joins TRBV5-5 and TRBJ1-6, with a possible D match to TRBD1 (6 bases). The CDR3 totals 17 residues. Germline V gene data show CDR1 as SGHKS and CDR2 as YYEKEE (reference sequence). Trimming shortened V by 4 bases and J by 5 bases, and 19 bases separated the two germline ends. Here the CDR3 DNA reads TGTGCCAGCAGCCATCCTCCCGGGGGGCGCGATAATTCACCCCTCCACTTT. This gives the protein CASSHPPGGRDNSPLHF.

The chain couples TRBV6-5 to TRBJ2-5, with TRBD1 as a possible D gene (6 bases). The CDR3 contains 15 residues. Germline lookup yields CDR1 MNHEY and CDR2 SVGAGI. The V end lost 2 bases, the J end lost 4 bases, and 14 bases lay between the germline ends. The CDR3 DNA reads TGTGCCAGCAGTTACCCCCAACAGGGCTCAGAGACCCAGTACTTC. It encodes CASSYPQQGSETQYF.

This clonotype ranks as medium-sized. V and J are TRBV29-1 and TRBJ1-1; D is perhaps TRBD1 (6 bases). The CDR3 is made up of 14 amino acids. V was shortened by 6 bases and J by 2 bases, with 16 bases between the two germline ends. CDR1 is SQVTM and CDR2 is ANQGSEA in the germline V gene. The CDR3 DNA reads TGCAGCGTAACCGGGACAACGTTTAACACTGAAGCTTTCTTT. As protein: CSVTGTTFNTEAFF.

In DNA, the CDR3 is TGTGCCAGCAACTTACAGGGTCATGAGCAGTTCTTC. Translating gives CASNLQGHEQFF. This rearrangement joins TRBV6-2 or TRBV6-3 to TRBJ2-1; a weak D match, TRBD1 (6 bases). Germline CDR1 reads MNHEY; CDR2 reads SVGEGT. The V and J ends lost 7 bases and 8 bases respectively, with 12 bases between them. The CDR3 totals 12 residues.

This clonotype turned up a few times. J is TRBJ1-1 and V is TRBV29-1; D may be TRBD1 (6 bases). V dropped 6 bases and J dropped 1 base, with 12 bases sitting between them. Germline values: CDR1 SQVTM, CDR2 ANQGSEA. This CDR3 has 13 amino acids. CDR3 loop: CSVKGDENTEAFF. DNA for the CDR3: TGCAGCGTCAAGGGGGACGAGAACACTGAAGCTTTCTTT.

This clonotype was picked up a small number of times. The chain couples TRBV7-2 to TRBJ1-2; 8 bases map to TRBD1. Germline V lookup: CDR1 SGHTA, CDR2 FQGNSA. The CDR3 consists of 14 residues. The J segment lost 4 bases and the V segment lost 1 base, leaving 2 bases of the junction unmatched. CDR3 residues: CASSLGGTGYGYTF. The CDR3, as DNA: TGTGCCAGCAGCTTAGGAGGGACAGGCTATGGCTACACCTTC.

This clonotype was seen only once. This chain joins TRBV11-2 and TRBJ2-1, with D maybe TRBD2 (5 bases). V shed 2 bases and J shed 6 bases, with 20 bases lying between them. The germline gives CDR1 SGHAT, CDR2 FQNNGV. The CDR3 is made up of 17 amino acids. This chain's CDR3 is CASSLQAASTLTNEQFF. The CDR3 DNA reads as TGTGCCAGCAGCTTACAAGCGGCTAGCACATTAACCAATGAGCAGTTCTTC.

The V call is TRBV6-2 or TRBV6-3, the J call TRBJ2-7; TRBD2 matches at 11 bases. The length of the CDR3 is 15 residues. CDR1 is MNHEY and CDR2 is SVGEGT in the germline V gene. V dropped 4 bases and J dropped 3; count of bases not matched to a gene: 5. CDR3 in DNA: TGTGCCAGCAGTTTGACTAGCGGGGCGATCTACGAGCAGTACTTC. Translating it yields CASSLTSGAIYEQYF.

The rearrangement links TRBV7-2 to TRBJ2-3, with D possibly matching TRBD2 (6 bases). Germline lookup yields CDR1 SGHTA and CDR2 FQGNSA. Trimming left V 1 base short and J 1 base short, with 18 bases between. The CDR3 loop spans 18 amino acids. CDR3 sequence: CASSLEFWGLSGTDTQYF. The CDR3, as DNA: TGTGCCAGCAGCTTAGAGTTTTGGGGACTCTCCGGCACAGATACGCAGTATTTT.

J is TRBJ2-7 and V is TRBV7-9, with D possibly TRBD2 on 6 matching bases. Germline CDR1 reads SEHNR; CDR2 reads FQNEAQ (reference sequence). The CDR3 is 13 residues long. V lost 3 bases and J 7 bases, leaving 13 bases between the germline ends. CDR3 amino acids: CASSFQVGGEQYF. CDR3 sequence (DNA): TGTGCCAGCAGCTTCCAGGTTGGAGGGGAGCAGTACTTC. The full variable domain, completed using reference TRBV7-9 and TRBJ2-7, is DTGVSQNPRHKITKRGQNVTFRCDPISEHNRLYWYRQTLGQGPEFLTYFQNEAQLEKSRLLSDRFSAERPKGSFSTLEIQRTEQGDSAMYLCASSFQVGGEQYFGPGTRLTVT.

This chain connects TRBV20-1 to TRBJ2-7, with D maybe TRBD1 (6 bases). There are 13 residues in the CDR3. CDR1 is DFQATT, CDR2 SNEGSKA, per germline (reference sequence). V was cut by 5 bases and J by 2 bases, with 13 bases left in between. The CDR3 nucleotides are TGCAGTGCTCCGCACAGGGAACCCTACGAGCAGTACTTC. It yields the protein CSAPHREPYEQYF.

This chain joins TRBV20-1 and TRBJ1-2, with 7 bases aligning to TRBD1. Unmatched junction bases numbered 3, after V lost 5 bases and J lost 3 bases. The length of the CDR3 is 12 residues. Germline V CDR1 and CDR2: DFQATT, SNEGSKA (reference sequence). This CDR3 reads CSAQGQDYGYTF. CDR3 sequence (DNA): TGCAGTGCTCAAGGACAGGACTATGGCTACACCTTC.

This chain joins TRBV25-1 and TRBJ1-1; 7 bases fit TRBD1. The CDR3 contains 14 residues. The junction had 2 bases not matched to a gene; V was cut back by 2 bases and J by 2 bases. Per germline, CDR1 MGHDK and CDR2 SYGVNS. CDR3 nucleotide sequence: TGTGCCAGCAGTGAAAGACAGGGAAACACTGAAGCTTTCTTT. Its translation: CASSERQGNTEAFF.

This sequence joins TRBV6-1 and TRBJ2-1; no firm D call. Germline assignment: CDR1 MNHNS and CDR2 SASEGT. CDR3 size: 14 residues. Trimming removed 6 bases from V and 4 bases from J, with 13 bases in between. CDR3 in amino acids: CASSPEALYNEQFF. The DNA for the CDR3 is TGTGCCAGCAGCCCCGAGGCGCTATACAATGAGCAGTTCTTC.

This clonotype was recorded a few times. The chain joins TRBV7-2 to TRBJ2-7, with 9 bases lining up with TRBD1. Trimming took 3 bases from V and 1 from J; bases not matched to a gene: 4. The CDR3 runs to 15 residues. CDR1 and CDR2 (germline): SGHTA, FQGNSA. The CDR3 region is CASSFDGTGSYEQYF. DNA for the CDR3: TGTGCCAGCAGCTTTGATGGGACAGGGTCCTACGAGCAGTACTTC.

This clonotype came up a few times. V and J are TRBV7-2 and TRBJ1-2; the D gene is possibly TRBD1 (5 bases). This CDR3 has 14 amino acids. The germline gives CDR1 SGHTA, CDR2 FQGNSA. With 2 bases removed from V and 6 bases from J, the gap between germline ends came to 13 bases. CDR3 sequence reads: CASSLNPGRDGYTF. Written as DNA, the CDR3 is TGTGCCAGCAGCTTAAATCCGGGGCGAGATGGCTACACCTTC.

The chain carries TRBV7-9 and TRBJ1-1, with D possibly TRBD1 on 6 matching bases. Germline lookup yields CDR1 SEHNR and CDR2 FQNEAQ (reference sequence). Between the trimmed V and J ends, which lost 5 bases and 2 bases, there was a span of 9 bases. The CDR3 consists of 13 residues. The CDR3 reads CASSAGANTEAFF. CDR3 sequence (DNA): TGTGCCAGCAGCGCAGGGGCCAACACTGAAGCTTTCTTT.

This clonotype was counted between two and nine times. The chain recombines TRBV19 with TRBJ1-1; D may be TRBD1 (5 bases). Deletions cut 3 bases from V and 3 bases from J, with 8 bases between. CDR3 length: 13 residues. CDR1 is LNHDA and CDR2 is SQIVND in the germline V gene (reference sequence). CDR3 residues: CASSIGGDTEAFF. The DNA of the CDR3 is TGTGCCAGTAGTATCGGGGGGGACACTGAAGCTTTCTTT.

This clonotype was recorded a few times. The chain joins TRBV19 to TRBJ1-4, with D unclear. V was trimmed by 3 bases and J by 4 bases, leaving 12 bases between them. CDR3 length equals 15 residues. Germline CDR1 is LNHDA and CDR2 is SQIVND (reference sequence). The chain's CDR3 is CASSIANSYNEKLFF. CDR3 sequence (DNA): TGTGCCAGTAGTATCGCGAACAGCTATAATGAAAAACTGTTTTTT. Full variable domain (missing parts from reference TRBV19 and TRBJ1-4): DGGITQSPKYLFRKEGQNVTLSCEQNLNHDAMYWYRQDPGQGLRLIYYSQIVNDFQKGDIAEGYSVSREKKESFPLTVTSAQKNPTAFYLCASSIANSYNEKLFFGSGTQLSVL.

This chain links TRBV19 with TRBJ1-3, with 7 bases identical to TRBD1. The V gene end was trimmed by 4 bases and the J gene end by 2 bases; junction bases not matched to a gene: 5. Germline assignment: CDR1 LNHDA and CDR2 SQIVND (reference sequence). This CDR3 comprises 15 residues. The chain's CDR3 is CASSSQTGTGNTIYF. The DNA of the CDR3 is TGTGCCAGTAGTAGCCAGACAGGGACTGGAAACACCATATATTTT.

This clonotype has a handful of counts. The CDR3 coding sequence is TGTGCCAGCAGCCCTAGGGGGGAGGGGGGCAATCAGCCCCAGCATTTT. Its protein is CASSPRGEGGNQPQHF. The V gene is TRBV21-1, the J gene TRBJ1-5. TRBV21-1 is recorded as a pseudogene. This CDR3 spans 16 amino acids.

The chain uses TRBV29-1 and TRBJ2-2; 7 bases are a match to TRBD1. The CDR3 contains 13 residues. V lost 7 bases, J lost 7 bases, and 9 bases stayed unmatched. Germline V lookup: CDR1 SQVTM, CDR2 ANQGSEA. CDR3 nucleotide sequence: TGCAGCGGGACACAGGGGAATAACGGGGAGCTGTTTTTT. Protein sequence: CSGTQGNNGELFF.

The genes are TRBV20-1 and TRBJ2-7, with D perhaps matching TRBD1 (5 bases). This CDR3 region has 11 residues. Trimming took off 8 bases at V and 2 bases at J, with 10 bases between the two ends. Germline V CDR1 and CDR2: DFQATT, SNEGSKA (reference sequence). The DNA of the CDR3 is TGCAGTCTCCAGGGAACCTACGAGCAGTACTTC. It specifies CSLQGTYEQYF.